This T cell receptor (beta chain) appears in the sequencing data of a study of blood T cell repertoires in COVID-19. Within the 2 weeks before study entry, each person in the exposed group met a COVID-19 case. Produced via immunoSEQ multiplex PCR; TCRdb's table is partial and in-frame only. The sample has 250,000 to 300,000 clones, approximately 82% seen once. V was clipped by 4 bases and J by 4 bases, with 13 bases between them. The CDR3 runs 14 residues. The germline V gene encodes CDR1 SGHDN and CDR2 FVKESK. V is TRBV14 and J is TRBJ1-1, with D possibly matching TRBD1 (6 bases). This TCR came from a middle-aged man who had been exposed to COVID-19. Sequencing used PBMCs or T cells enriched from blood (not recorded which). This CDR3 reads CASSPRSRGTEAFF. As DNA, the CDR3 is TGTGCCAGCAGCCCCCGAAGCAGGGGCACTGAAGCTTTCTTT.